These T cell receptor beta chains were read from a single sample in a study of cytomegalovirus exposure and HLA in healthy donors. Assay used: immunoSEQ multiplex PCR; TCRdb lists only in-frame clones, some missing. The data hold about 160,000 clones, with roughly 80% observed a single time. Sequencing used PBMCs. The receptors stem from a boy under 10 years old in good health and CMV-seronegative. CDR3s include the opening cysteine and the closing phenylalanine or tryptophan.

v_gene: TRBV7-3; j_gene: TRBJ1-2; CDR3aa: CTSSADRGLGYTF
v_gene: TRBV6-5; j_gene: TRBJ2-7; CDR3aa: CASRRQGFLTNEQYF
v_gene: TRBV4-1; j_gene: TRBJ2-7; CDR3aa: CASSLALRTGSYEQYF
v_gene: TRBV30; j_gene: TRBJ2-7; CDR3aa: CAWQQPGTGHYEQYF
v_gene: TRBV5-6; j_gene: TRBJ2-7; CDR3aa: CASSLSLVKRYEQYF
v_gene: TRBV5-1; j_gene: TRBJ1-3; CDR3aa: CASTSSGATGNTIYF
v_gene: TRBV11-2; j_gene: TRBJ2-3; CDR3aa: CASSLAPGWTDTQYF
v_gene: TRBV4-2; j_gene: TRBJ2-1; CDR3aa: CASSQQGLAGVIEQFF
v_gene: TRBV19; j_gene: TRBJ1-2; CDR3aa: CASRNIGTENYGYTF
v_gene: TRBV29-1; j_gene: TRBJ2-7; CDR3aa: CSVEGVGAYEQYF
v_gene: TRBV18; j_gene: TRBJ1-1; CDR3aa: CASSPGRGTEAFF
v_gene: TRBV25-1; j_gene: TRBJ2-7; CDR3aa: CASSEAGTGPRGYEQYF
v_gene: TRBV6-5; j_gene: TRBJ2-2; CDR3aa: CATLAAPAAGELFF
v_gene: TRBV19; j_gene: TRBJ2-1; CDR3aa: CASTSIGAGGHEQFF
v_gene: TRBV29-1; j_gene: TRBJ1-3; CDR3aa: CSVEGSNTIYF
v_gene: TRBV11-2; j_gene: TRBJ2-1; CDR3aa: CASSTIIRQGATYNEQFF
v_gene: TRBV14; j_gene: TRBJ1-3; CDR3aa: CASSQDIGNTIYF
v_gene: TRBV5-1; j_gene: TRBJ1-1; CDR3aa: CASSRDGQGNTEAFF
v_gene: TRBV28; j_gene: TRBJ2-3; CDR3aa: CASSMPGRDTQYF
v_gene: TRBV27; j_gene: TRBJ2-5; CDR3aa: CASRRTGGKTQYF
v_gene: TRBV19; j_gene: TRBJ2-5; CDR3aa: CASKRLAGSQETQYF
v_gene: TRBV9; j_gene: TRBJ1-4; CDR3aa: CASSVGRTDEKLFF
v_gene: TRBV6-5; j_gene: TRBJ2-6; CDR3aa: CASSLTGPGTNVLTF
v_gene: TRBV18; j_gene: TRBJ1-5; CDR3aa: CASSPGQGGVQPQHF
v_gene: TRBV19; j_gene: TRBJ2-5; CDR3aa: CASSRTTGLAAQETQYF
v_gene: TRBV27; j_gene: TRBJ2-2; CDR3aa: CASSFAPIGYTGELFF
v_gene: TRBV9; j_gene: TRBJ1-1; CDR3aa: CASSPGDTEAFF
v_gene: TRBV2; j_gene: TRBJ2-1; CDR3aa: CASSADRNEQFF
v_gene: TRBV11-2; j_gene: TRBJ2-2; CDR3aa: CASSLDRRPGGAGTGELFF
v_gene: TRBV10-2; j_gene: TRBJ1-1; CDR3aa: CASRKDSHNTEAFF
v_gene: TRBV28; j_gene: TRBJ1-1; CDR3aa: CASSSGGKTEAFF
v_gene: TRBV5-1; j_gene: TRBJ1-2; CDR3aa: CASSLTGERVGYTF
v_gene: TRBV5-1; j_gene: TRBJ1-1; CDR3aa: CASSSDRGLLNTEAFF
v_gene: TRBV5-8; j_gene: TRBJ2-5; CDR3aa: CASSFGGWETQYF
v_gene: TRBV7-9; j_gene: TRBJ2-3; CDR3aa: CASSFDGSKNTQYF
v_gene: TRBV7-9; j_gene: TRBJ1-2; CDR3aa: CASTPGGGFVGGYTF
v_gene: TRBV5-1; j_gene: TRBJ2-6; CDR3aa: CATSRERFSGANVLTF
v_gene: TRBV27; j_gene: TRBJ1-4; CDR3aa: CASSLFVGLGEKLFF
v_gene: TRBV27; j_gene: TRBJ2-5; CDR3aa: CASSLYGGTYQETQYF
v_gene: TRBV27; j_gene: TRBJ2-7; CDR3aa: CASSRGTSGIYEQYF
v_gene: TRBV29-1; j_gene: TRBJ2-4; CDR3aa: CSVYTSGRPNIQYF
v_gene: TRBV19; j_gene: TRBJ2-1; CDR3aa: CASSIEGFDNEQFF
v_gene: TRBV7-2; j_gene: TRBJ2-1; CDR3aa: CASSNRLAPNNEQFF
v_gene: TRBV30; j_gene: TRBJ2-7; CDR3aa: CAWMRGQGSYEQYF
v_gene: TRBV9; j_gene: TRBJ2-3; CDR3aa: CASSRRGLFTDTQYF
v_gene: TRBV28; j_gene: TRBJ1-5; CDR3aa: CASSKLYRGGGNQPQHF
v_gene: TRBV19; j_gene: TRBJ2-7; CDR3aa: CASSPRTGSPSEQYF
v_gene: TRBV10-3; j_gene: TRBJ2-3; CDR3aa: CAITSGTGATDTQYF
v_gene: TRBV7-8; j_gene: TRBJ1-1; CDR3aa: CASSLARDAEAFF
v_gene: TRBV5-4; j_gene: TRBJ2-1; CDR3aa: CASSLPWTGGVGVINEQFF
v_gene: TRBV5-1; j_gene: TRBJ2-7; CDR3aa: CASSPVGLAGVYEQYF
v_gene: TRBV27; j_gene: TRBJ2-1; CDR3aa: CASSQITGQVDNEQFF
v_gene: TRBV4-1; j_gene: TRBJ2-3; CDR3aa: CASSQDPTSGPITDTQYF
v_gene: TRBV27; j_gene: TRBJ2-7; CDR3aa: CASSLGRTYEQYF
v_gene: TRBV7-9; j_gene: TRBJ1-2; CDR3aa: CSSSLWTTEDYGYTF
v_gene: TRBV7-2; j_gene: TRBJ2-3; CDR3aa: CASSPDVRTDTQYF
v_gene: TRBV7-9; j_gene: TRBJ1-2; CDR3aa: CASSALNYGYTF
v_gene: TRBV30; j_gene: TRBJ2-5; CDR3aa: CAYRGEYETQYF
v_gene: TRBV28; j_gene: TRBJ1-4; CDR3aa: CASSPTGGVTNEKLFF
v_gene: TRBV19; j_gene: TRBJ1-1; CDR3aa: CASKGDRGRNTEAFF